This TCR beta chain stems from a study of cytomegalovirus exposure and HLA in healthy donors. This clone has a handful of counts. The antigen is unknown. Findings of the study overall: Being productive about 90% or about 30% of the time was typical of most TCR beta V segments in an earlier analysis.

PCR used 60 Vbeta primers and 13 Jbeta primers. This table comes from immunoSEQ multiplex PCR, and its TCRdb copy is limited to in-frame clones, with some not included. The sample lists about 160,000 clones, under 75% seen once, with about 7% in the top ten. This clonotype was obtained from a man aged 35-49 years in good health and CMV-seropositive. The material sequenced was PBMCs.

DNA of the CDR3: TGTGCCAGCAGCTTAGACGGGGGGGGGATCTCCGATACGCAGTATTTT. It specifies CASSLDGGGISDTQYF. The gene calls are TRBV7-2 and TRBJ2-3; 8 nucleotides match TRBD2. The V gene end was trimmed by 1 base and the J gene end by 6 bases; junction bases not matched to a gene: 9. CDR1 and CDR2 (germline): SGHTA, FQGNSA. The CDR3 totals 16 residues. Supplemented by reference TRBV7-2 and TRBJ2-3, the full variable domain reads GAGVSQSPSNKVTEKGKDVELRCDPISGHTALYWYRQSLGQGLEFLIYFQGNSAPDKSGLPSDRFSAERTGGSVSTLTIQRTQQEDSAVYLCASSLDGGGISDTQYFGPGTRLTVL.